This TCR beta chain derives from a study of cytomegalovirus exposure and HLA in healthy donors (dated by TCRdb to the late 2010s). For the study in its entirety: According to a later analysis, the 120 or so validation repertoires were produced on the same platform as the approximately 600 repertoires of the first cohort. The study was designed to test whether signatures of past pathogen exposure could be identified by cataloging public T cell receptors. Along with the roughly 710-subject first cohort, a separate validation cohort of over 90 different subjects was used. The study combined high-throughput TCR immunosequencing, statistical association of individual TCRs with disease status, and machine learning to predict cytomegalovirus infection status. General conclusions and limits of the study: Cytomegalovirus status was reported to be diagnosed by the classifier with high specificity and sensitivity in both the original and validation cohorts. In a later analysis, TCRs clustered in the first cohort were found to also tend to co-occur in the approximately 110 validation repertoires, with around 94% of cluster scores above 0. A later analysis lacked HLA typing for the validation cohort, so it scored co-occurrence in that cohort across all 110 or so repertoires. While some public TCRs were present in many individuals, most TCR sequences turned up only very rarely across donors. It was suggested by the authors that the approach could potentially be generalized to other disease states and immunological phenotypes. Three of the identified cytomegalovirus-associated TCR beta chains were confirmed in vitro to be specific for cytomegalovirus antigens. In the study, about 150 TCR beta chains were listed as associated with cytomegalovirus.

Libraries were constructed by the immunoSEQ multiplex PCR assay. In the source study's methods: To diagnose cytomegalovirus status from the catalog of TCR beta chain sequences, a statistical classification framework was built. What TCRdb holds here is the immuneACCESS table cut down to in-frame rearrangements. Part of the clones is not present; checked against another copy, under half of the missing clones reflect an unresolved V gene, and the others are unexplained. V and J calls and clone size come straight from that table; D and trimming were deduced from the DNA. The sample includes around 60,000 clones, with roughly 90% observed a single time. The biggest ten clones account for approximately 0.99% of the sample. As for this clone: No antigen is known for it. No quality values exist for individual bases; no much larger clone is one base distant.

The donors were included in the validation cohort of around 120 subjects, a group kept apart from the approximately 700-subject first cohort. Counted from cysteine to phenylalanine, this CDR3 has 13 amino acids. Just the 39-base CDR3 DNA is kept, in frame starting at base 1. CDR1 SGHRS and CDR2 YFSETQ are derived from the germline V gene. Between the V and J ends, shortened by 4 bases and 9 bases respectively, the junction contains 14 bases. Sequenced material: PBMCs. The sequence was obtained from a man aged 18 to 29 in good health and CMV-seronegative. Recombination joined TRBV5-1 with TRBJ2-1; TRBD2 is perhaps the D gene, given 6 matching bases. The CDR3 reads as follows: CASSTRDQTEQFF. The base sequence is TGCGCCAGCAGCACGCGGGACCAGACTGAGCAGTTCTTC.